This T cell receptor beta chain was documented in a study of somatic mutations in cytotoxic T cells in rheumatoid arthritis. Germline lookup yields CDR1 SGHDT and CDR2 YYEEEE. The CDR3 runs to 15 residues. V was clipped by 0 bases and J by 4 bases; unmatched bases: 1. The data were produced by immunoSEQ multiplex PCR, yet TCRdb's version contains in-frame clones alone and is incomplete. The sample carries around 16,000 clones, just under 80% recorded once. The genes are TRBV5-6 and TRBJ2-1; 10 bases agree with TRBD2. The sequence was collected from an adult with rheumatoid arthritis. The sequenced sample was CD8+ T cells sorted from blood. As DNA, the CDR3 is TGTGCCAGCAGCTTGGCTAGCGGGAGTTACAATGAGCAGTTCTTC. Translated, it gives CASSLASGSYNEQFF.